The TCR beta chain under discussion was sequenced for a study of regulatory T cells in long-lasting Graves disease. General observations from the study: The study found lower TCR diversity in persistent Graves' patients than in newly diagnosed ones.

CDR3 regions were amplified by Arm-PCR using iRepertoire HTBI primers to build TCR beta libraries. In TCRdb, the multiplex PCR reads were re-called with MiXCR into one record per CDR3 protein. The sample gives hundreds of thousands of distinct CDR3 sequences, roughly 15% of which show up once; 15% to 20% is in the top ten. The time point denotes: newly diagnosed GD, antithyroid drugs for less than 3 months. Isolated PBMC RNA provided the starting material for the TCR library. Patients came from an endocrinology department in Xi'an, China. This clonotype has only a few counts. What it recognizes is unknown. Germline V lookup: CDR1 SGHRS, CDR2 YFSETQ. This CDR3 has 12 amino acids. The V end was cut by 0 bases, the J end by 6 bases, with 3 bases between. Another study also made use of these data, one on T cells in Graves' hyperthyroidism and ophthalmopathy. From that second work: Patients were excluded because of uncontrolled infection, other autoimmune disease, pregnancy or lactation. Clinical symptoms, serum thyroxine and TRAb, thyroid ultrasound and orbital computed tomography together formed the diagnostic basis.

This sequence joins TRBV5-1 and TRBJ2-2; D call uncertain. Sequenced material: peripheral blood mononuclear cells (PBMCs), taken at new diagnosis, from a patient treated with antithyroid drugs. This TCR was recovered from a young woman with Graves disease. The CDR3 region has the DNA TGCGCCAGCAGCTTGGCCGCCGGGGAGCTGTTTTTT. It codes for CASSLAAGELFF.